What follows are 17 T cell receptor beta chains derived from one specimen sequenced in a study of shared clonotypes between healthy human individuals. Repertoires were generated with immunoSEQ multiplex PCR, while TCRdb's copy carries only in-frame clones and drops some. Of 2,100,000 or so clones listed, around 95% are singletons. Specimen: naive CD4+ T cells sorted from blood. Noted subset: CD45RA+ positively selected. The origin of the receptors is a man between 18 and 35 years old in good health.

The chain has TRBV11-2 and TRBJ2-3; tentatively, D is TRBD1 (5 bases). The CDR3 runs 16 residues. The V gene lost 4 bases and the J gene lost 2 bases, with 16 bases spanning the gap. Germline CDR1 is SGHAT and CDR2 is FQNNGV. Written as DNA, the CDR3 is TGTGCCAGCAGCTCCGGACACGCCAGCAACACAGATACGCAGTATTTT. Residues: CASSSGHASNTDTQYF.

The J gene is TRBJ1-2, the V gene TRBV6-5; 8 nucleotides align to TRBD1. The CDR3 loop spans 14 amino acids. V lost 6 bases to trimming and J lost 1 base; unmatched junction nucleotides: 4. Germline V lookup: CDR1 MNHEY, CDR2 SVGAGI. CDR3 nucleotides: TGTGCCAGCAGAAGACAGGGGAATAACTATGGCTACACCTTC. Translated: CASRRQGNNYGYTF.

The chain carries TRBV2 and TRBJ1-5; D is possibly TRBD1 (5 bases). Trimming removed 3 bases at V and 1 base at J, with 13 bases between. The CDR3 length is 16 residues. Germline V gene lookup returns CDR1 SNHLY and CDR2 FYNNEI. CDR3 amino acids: CASSDGGRRSNQPQHF. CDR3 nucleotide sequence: TGTGCCAGCAGTGATGGGGGGAGAAGGAGCAATCAGCCCCAGCATTTT.

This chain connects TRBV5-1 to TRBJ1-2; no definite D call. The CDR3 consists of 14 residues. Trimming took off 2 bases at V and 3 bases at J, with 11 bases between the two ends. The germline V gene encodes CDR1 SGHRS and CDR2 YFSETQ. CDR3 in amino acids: CASSFEQSYYGYTF. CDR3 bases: TGCGCCAGCAGCTTTGAACAGTCCTACTATGGCTACACCTTC.

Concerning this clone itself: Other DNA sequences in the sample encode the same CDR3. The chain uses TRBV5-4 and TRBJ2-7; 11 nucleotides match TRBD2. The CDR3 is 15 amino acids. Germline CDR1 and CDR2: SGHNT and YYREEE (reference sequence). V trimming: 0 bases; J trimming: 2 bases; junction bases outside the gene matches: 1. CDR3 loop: CASSLGLAGTYEQYF. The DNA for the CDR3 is TGTGCCAGCAGCTTGGGACTAGCGGGAACCTACGAGCAGTACTTC.

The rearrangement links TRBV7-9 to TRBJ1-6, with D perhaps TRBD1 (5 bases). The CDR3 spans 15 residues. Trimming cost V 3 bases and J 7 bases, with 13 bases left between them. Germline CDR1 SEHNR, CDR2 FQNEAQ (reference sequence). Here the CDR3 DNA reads TGTGCCAGCAGCTTTCAGGGTACACAAAATTCACCCCTCCACTTT. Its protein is CASSFQGTQNSPLHF. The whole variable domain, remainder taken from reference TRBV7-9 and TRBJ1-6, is DTGVSQNPRHKITKRGQNVTFRCDPISEHNRLYWYRQTLGQGPEFLTYFQNEAQLEKSRLLSDRFSAERPKGSFSTLEIQRTEQGDSAMYLCASSFQGTQNSPLHFGNGTRLTVT.

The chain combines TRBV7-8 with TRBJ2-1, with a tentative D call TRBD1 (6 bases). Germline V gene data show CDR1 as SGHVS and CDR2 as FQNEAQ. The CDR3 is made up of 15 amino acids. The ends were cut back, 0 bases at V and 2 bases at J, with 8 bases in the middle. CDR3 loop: CASSLAAGAYNEQFF. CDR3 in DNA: TGTGCCAGCAGCTTAGCGGCAGGGGCCTACAATGAGCAGTTCTTC.

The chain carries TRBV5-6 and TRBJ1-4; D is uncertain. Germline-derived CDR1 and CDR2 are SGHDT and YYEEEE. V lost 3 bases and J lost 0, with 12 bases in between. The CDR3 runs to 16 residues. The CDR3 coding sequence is TGTGCCAGCAGCTGGATGGGGTCTGCAACTAATGAAAAACTGTTTTTT. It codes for CASSWMGSATNEKLFF.

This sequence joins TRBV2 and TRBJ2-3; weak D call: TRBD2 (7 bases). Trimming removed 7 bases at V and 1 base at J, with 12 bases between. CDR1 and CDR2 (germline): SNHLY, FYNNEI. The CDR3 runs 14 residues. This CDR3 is CASNGRGRTDTQYF. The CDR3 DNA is TGTGCCAGCAACGGGCGGGGGCGCACAGATACGCAGTATTTT.

Here the CDR3 reads CASSLAGSVREKLFF. The CDR3 DNA follows: TGCGCCAGCAGCTTGGCCGGGTCAGTCCGGGAAAAACTGTTTTTT. This sequence joins TRBV5-1 and TRBJ1-4, with no clear D. The length of the CDR3 is 15 residues. Trimming took 0 bases from V and 8 from J, leaving 14 bases between them. CDR1 SGHRS and CDR2 YFSETQ come from the germline V gene. Looking up the rest from reference TRBV5-1 and TRBJ1-4 gives the full variable domain: KAGVTQTPRYLIKTRGQQVTLSCSPISGHRSVSWYQQTPGQGLQFLFEYFSETQRNKGNFPGRFSGRQFSNSRSEMNVSTLELGDSALYLCASSLAGSVREKLFFGSGTQLSVL.

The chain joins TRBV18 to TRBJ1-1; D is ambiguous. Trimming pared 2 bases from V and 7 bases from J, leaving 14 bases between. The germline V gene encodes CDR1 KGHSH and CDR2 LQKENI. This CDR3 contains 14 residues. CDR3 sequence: CASSPTEGRGEAFF. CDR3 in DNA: TGTGCCAGCTCACCAACGGAAGGACGGGGTGAAGCTTTCTTT.

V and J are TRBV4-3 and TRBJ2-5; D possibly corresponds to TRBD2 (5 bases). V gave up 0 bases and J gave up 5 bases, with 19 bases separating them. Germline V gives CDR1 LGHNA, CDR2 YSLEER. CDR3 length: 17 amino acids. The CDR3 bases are TGCGCCAGCAGCCAAGATAGGCCCCGAGCCGGGGAGGAGACCCAGTACTTC. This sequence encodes CASSQDRPRAGEETQYF.

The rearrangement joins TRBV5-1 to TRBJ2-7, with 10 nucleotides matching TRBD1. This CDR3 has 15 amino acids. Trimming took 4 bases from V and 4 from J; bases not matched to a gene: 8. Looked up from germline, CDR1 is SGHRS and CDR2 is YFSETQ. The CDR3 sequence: CASSPTGQGIYEQYF. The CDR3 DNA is TGCGCCAGCAGCCCGACGGGACAGGGGATATACGAGCAGTACTTC. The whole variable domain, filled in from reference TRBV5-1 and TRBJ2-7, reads KAGVTQTPRYLIKTRGQQVTLSCSPISGHRSVSWYQQTPGQGLQFLFEYFSETQRNKGNFPGRFSGRQFSNSRSEMNVSTLELGDSALYLCASSPTGQGIYEQYFGPGTRLTVT.

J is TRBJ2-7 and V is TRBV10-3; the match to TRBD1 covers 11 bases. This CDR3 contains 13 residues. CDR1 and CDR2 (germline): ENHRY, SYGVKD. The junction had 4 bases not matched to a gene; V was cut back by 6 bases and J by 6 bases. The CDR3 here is CAIRRGQGGEQYF. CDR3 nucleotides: TGTGCCATCAGACGGGGACAGGGGGGCGAGCAGTACTTC.

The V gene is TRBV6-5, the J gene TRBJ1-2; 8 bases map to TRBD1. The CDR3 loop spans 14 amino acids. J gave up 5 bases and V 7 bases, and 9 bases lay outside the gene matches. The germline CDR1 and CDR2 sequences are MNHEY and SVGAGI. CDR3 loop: CASTRTGIGYGYTF. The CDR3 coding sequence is TGTGCCAGCACGAGGACAGGGATAGGGTATGGCTACACCTTC.

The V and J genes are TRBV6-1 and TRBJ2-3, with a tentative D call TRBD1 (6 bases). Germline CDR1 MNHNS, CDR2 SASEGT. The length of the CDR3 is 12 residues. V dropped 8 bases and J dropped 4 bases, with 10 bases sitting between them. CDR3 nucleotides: TGTGCCAGCCAGAGGGGGTCAGATACGCAGTATTTT. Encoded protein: CASQRGSDTQYF.

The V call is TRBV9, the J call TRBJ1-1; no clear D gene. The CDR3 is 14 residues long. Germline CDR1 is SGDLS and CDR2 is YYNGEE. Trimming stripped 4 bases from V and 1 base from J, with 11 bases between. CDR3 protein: CASSPLDGNTEAFF. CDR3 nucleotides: TGTGCCAGCAGCCCGTTGGACGGGAACACTGAAGCTTTCTTT.